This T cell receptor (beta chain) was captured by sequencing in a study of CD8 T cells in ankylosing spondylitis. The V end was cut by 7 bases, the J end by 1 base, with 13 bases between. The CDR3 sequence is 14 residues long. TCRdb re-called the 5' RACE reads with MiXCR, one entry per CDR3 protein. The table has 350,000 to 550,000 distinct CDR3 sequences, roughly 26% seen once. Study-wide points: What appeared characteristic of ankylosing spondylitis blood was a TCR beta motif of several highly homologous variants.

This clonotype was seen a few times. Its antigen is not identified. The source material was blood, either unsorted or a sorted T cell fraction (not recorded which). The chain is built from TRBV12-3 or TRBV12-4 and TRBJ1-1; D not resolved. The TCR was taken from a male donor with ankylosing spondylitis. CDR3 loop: CASILGLGNTEAFF. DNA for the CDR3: TGTGCCAGCATCCTCGGGCTGGGGAACACTGAAGCTTTCTTT.